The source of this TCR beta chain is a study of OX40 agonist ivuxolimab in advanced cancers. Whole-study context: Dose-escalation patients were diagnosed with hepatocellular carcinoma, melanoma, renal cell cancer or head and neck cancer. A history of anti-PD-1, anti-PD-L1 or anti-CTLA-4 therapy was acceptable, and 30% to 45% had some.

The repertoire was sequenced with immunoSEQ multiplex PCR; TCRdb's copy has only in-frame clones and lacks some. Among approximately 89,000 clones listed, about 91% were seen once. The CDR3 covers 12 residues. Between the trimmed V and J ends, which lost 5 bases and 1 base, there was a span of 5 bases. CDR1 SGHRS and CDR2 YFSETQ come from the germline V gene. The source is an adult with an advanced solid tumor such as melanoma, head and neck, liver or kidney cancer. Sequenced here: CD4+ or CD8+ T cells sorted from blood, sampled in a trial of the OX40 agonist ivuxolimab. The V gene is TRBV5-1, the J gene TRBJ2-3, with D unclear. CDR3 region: CASRSGTDTQYF. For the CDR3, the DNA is TGCGCCAGCAGAAGTGGCACAGATACGCAGTATTTT.